This T cell receptor (beta chain) appears in the sequencing data of a study of T cell repertoires in cytomegalovirus infection. This clonotype was detected ten times or more. Its cognate antigen is unknown. General study findings and limits: CMV-specific HLA-C-restricted TCR beta clonotypes dominated the ex vivo response.

MiXCR was run by TCRdb on the reads, yielding one entry per CDR3 protein. The sample lists approximately 180,000 distinct CDR3 sequences, 8% to 10% occurring once. Sequenced input: PBMCs. The TCR comes from a human donor in good health (CMV status not recorded). Some clones in this sample may be carry-over from other donors' samples.

The CDR3 reads CASSFIGRGLYEQYF. The CDR3 region has the DNA TGTGCCAGCAGCTTTATTGGCAGGGGGCTCTACGAGCAGTACTTC. V is TRBV7-2 and J is TRBJ2-7; TRBD1 matches at 8 bases. There are 15 residues in the CDR3. The V segment lost 3 bases and the J segment 3 bases; nucleotides outside the gene matches: 7. Looked up from germline, CDR1 is SGHTA and CDR2 is FQGNSA.